These 28 T cell receptor beta chains originate from one sample sequenced in a study of cytotoxic CD8 clonotypes in ibrutinib-treated CLL. Profiled with immunoSEQ multiplex PCR; TCRdb holds only in-frame clones, not every one. The sample includes about 270,000 clones, about 72% seen only once; the top ten take about 5.3%. This specimen consisted of PBMCs, obtained at disease progression, from a patient treated with ibrutinib. The receptors shown here come from a human donor with chronic lymphocytic leukemia.

The sample holds a few counts of this clone. The chain couples TRBV9 to TRBJ1-2; D uncertain. V lost 0 bases and J 6 bases, leaving 6 bases between the germline ends. CDR3 length: 12 amino acids. Per the germline V gene, CDR1 is SGDLS and CDR2 is YYNGEE. The CDR3 protein is CASSVVINGYTF. In DNA, the CDR3 is TGTGCCAGCAGCGTAGTAATAAATGGCTACACCTTC.

This chain links TRBV7-9 with TRBJ1-5; 10 bases agree with TRBD1. The germline V gene encodes CDR1 SEHNR and CDR2 FQNEAQ (reference sequence). The V gene end was trimmed by 9 bases and the J gene end by 6 bases; junction bases not matched to a gene: 5. The CDR3 runs to 13 residues. The CDR3 reads CASTTGGFQPQHF. The CDR3 DNA is TGTGCCAGTACGACAGGGGGCTTTCAGCCCCAGCATTTT.

This chain connects TRBV7-3 to TRBJ2-1, with TRBD2 identical over 10 bases. The CDR3 sequence is 15 residues long. CDR1 SGHTA and CDR2 FQGTGA come from the germline V gene. Trimming cost V 5 bases and J 6 bases; bases outside gene matches: 7. The CDR3 sequence is CASSISGRAVNEQFF. DNA of the CDR3: TGTGCCAGCAGCATAAGCGGGAGGGCTGTCAATGAGCAGTTCTTC.

The V gene is TRBV6-1, the J gene TRBJ2-7, with D possibly matching TRBD2 (5 bases). The germline CDR1 and CDR2 sequences are MNHNS and SASEGT. Trimming removed 6 bases from V and 4 bases from J, with 10 bases in between. This CDR3 has 12 amino acids. CDR3 region: CASSRDLYEQYF. CDR3 bases: TGTGCCAGCAGCCGGGATCTTTACGAGCAGTACTTC.

The rearrangement joins TRBV5-8 to TRBJ1-5; a possible D gene is TRBD1 (5 bases). This CDR3 is 15 amino acids long. V was pared by 4 bases and J by 3 bases, with 14 bases between. The germline V gene encodes CDR1 SGHTS and CDR2 YDEGEE. CDR3 amino acids: CASSGGHSFNQPQHF. CDR3 sequence (DNA): TGTGCCAGCAGCGGCGGACACAGCTTCAATCAGCCCCAGCATTTT.

This chain joins TRBV5-1 and TRBJ2-4, with D perhaps being TRBD1 or TRBD2 (7 bases each). V dropped 0 bases and J dropped 6 bases, with 19 bases sitting between them. This CDR3 spans 17 amino acids. CDR1 SGHRS and CDR2 YFSETQ come from the germline V gene. In DNA form, the CDR3 reads TGCGCCAGCAGCTTGGTAGCGGCAGGGGGGGCGAGAAACATTCAGTACTTC. Its protein product is CASSLVAAGGARNIQYF.

The rearrangement links TRBV6-4 to TRBJ1-3; D is uncertain. The germline CDR1 and CDR2 sequences are MRHNA and SNTAGT. The V and J ends lost 3 bases and 4 bases respectively, with 13 bases between them. The CDR3 loop spans 15 amino acids. The CDR3 loop reads CASSERQQAGNTIYF. CDR3 nucleotides: TGTGCCAGCAGTGAAAGGCAGCAAGCGGGAAACACCATATATTTT.

This sequence joins TRBV18 and TRBJ2-2, with TRBD1 identical over 8 bases. Germline V lookup: CDR1 KGHSH, CDR2 LQKENI. The CDR3 is made up of 17 amino acids. With V trimmed by 3 bases and J by 0 bases, 6 bases remained unmatched. CDR3 sequence: CASSPRPTGANTGELFF. The CDR3 coding sequence is TGTGCCAGCTCACCTCGCCCGACAGGGGCGAACACCGGGGAGCTGTTTTTT.

This chain joins TRBV15 and TRBJ2-6, with D uncertain. Germline V gene lookup returns CDR1 LNHNV and CDR2 YYDKDF (reference sequence). The V end lost 6 bases, the J end lost 1 base, and 4 bases lay between the germline ends. The CDR3 is 13 residues long. As DNA, the CDR3 is TGTGCCACCAGGGGGTCTGGGGCCAACGTCCTGACTTTC. Protein product: CATRGSGANVLTF. Based on the CDR3 plus reference TRBV15 and TRBJ2-6, the full variable domain is DAMVIQNPRYQVTQFGKPVTLSCSQTLNHNVMYWYQQKSSQAPKLLFHYYDKDFNNEADTPDNFQSRRPNTSFCFLDIRSPGLGDTAMYLCATRGSGANVLTFGAGSRLTVL.

The chain joins TRBV6-1 to TRBJ2-7, with D unclear. CDR1 is MNHNS and CDR2 is SASEGT in the germline V gene. The V and J ends lost 10 bases and 5 bases respectively, with 21 bases between them. The CDR3 contains 14 residues. CDR3 region: CAKVRVRLENEQYF. In DNA form, the CDR3 reads TGTGCCAAAGTTAGGGTGCGGCTTGAGAACGAGCAGTACTTC.

The V and J genes are TRBV18 and TRBJ2-7; a weak D match, TRBD2 (5 bases). Trimming pared 5 bases from V and 3 bases from J, leaving 17 bases between. CDR1 is KGHSH, CDR2 LQKENI, per germline. CDR3 size: 15 residues. The CDR3 sequence is CASSARSGDNYEQYF. CDR3 sequence (DNA): TGTGCCAGCTCAGCCAGGAGCGGCGATAACTACGAGCAGTACTTC.

The gene calls are TRBV25-1 and TRBJ1-2; 10 bases map to TRBD1. V shed 6 bases, J shed 1 base, and the junction held 5 bases outside the gene matches. The CDR3 contains 15 residues. Germline V gene data show CDR1 as MGHDK and CDR2 as SYGVNS. CDR3 DNA: TGTGCCAGCAGAAAGACAGGGGGCAGTAACTATGGCTACACCTTC. Translated, it gives CASRKTGGSNYGYTF.

The rearrangement links TRBV4-1 to TRBJ2-1; D may correspond to TRBD1 or TRBD2 (6 bases each). V was clipped by 0 bases and J by 0 bases, with 12 bases between them. The CDR3 is made up of 17 amino acids. The germline gives CDR1 MGHRA, CDR2 YSYEKL. The DNA for the CDR3 is TGCGCCAGCAGCCAAGATATGGGGGGCAGCTCCTACAATGAGCAGTTCTTC. It encodes CASSQDMGGSSYNEQFF.

This clone showed up just a few times. The chain combines TRBV9 with TRBJ2-3, with D possibly matching TRBD2 (5 bases). The V end was cut by 0 bases, the J end by 1 base, with 9 bases between. The CDR3 consists of 15 residues. Germline assignment: CDR1 SGDLS and CDR2 YYNGEE. DNA of the CDR3: TGTGCCAGCAGCGTAGGGTGGGAGCGCACAGATACGCAGTATTTT. Protein product: CASSVGWERTDTQYF.

For the CDR3, the DNA is TGTGCCAGCATTCAGTCTGGAACTAACTATGGCTACACCTTC. Protein product: CASIQSGTNYGYTF. The chain is built from TRBV2 and TRBJ1-2; no reliable D call. CDR3 length: 14 amino acids. In germline, CDR1 is SNHLY, CDR2 FYNNEI. V lost 7 bases and J lost 0, with 12 bases in between.

The chain is built from TRBV27 and TRBJ2-1; tentative D call: TRBD1 (5 bases). Germline V gene lookup returns CDR1 MNHEY and CDR2 SMNVEV (reference sequence). This CDR3 spans 15 amino acids. The germline V and J ends were trimmed by 6 bases and 4 bases, with 16 bases remaining between them. The CDR3 protein is CASRWKQGGYNEQFF. CDR3 nucleotides: TGTGCCAGCAGATGGAAGCAGGGTGGTTACAATGAGCAGTTCTTC.

The V and J genes are TRBV29-1 and TRBJ2-5, with a weak D call TRBD1 (6 bases). Germline V gene sequence: CDR1 SQVTM, CDR2 ANQGSEA. V was cut by 1 base and J by 5 bases, with 17 bases left in between. The CDR3 sequence is 15 residues long. The CDR3 bases are TGCAGCGTTGAAGCAGGGGCTAGCCTGTCGGAGACCCAGTACTTC. Translated, it gives CSVEAGASLSETQYF.

This clone was seen only once. The rearrangement uses TRBV9 and TRBJ2-3, with unresolved D. V lost 0 bases and J lost 4, with 6 bases in between. CDR3 size: 13 residues. Germline CDR1 and CDR2: SGDLS and YYNGEE. CDR3 DNA: TGTGCCAGCAGCGTAGGACTTTCAGATACGCAGTATTTT. Its translation is CASSVGLSDTQYF. The whole variable domain, filled in from reference TRBV9 and TRBJ2-3, reads DSGVTQTPKHLITATGQRVTLRCSPRSGDLSVYWYQQSLDQGLQFLIQYYNGEERAKGNILERFSAQQFPDLHSELNLSSLELGDSALYFCASSVGLSDTQYFGPGTRLTVL.

The chain has TRBV7-6 and TRBJ1-2; D may be TRBD1 (6 bases). The CDR3 covers 15 residues. V lost 4 bases, J lost 6 bases, and 18 bases lay in between. Germline-derived CDR1 and CDR2 are SGHVS and FNYEAQ. CDR3 DNA: TGTGCCAGCAGCTCCCCGGGGTTGGGGGCGCATGGCTACACCTTC. As protein: CASSSPGLGAHGYTF.

This clone occurred a few times. The chain recombines TRBV2 with TRBJ1-2; D not resolved. In germline, CDR1 is SNHLY, CDR2 FYNNEI. V shed 3 bases and J shed 1 base, with 6 bases lying between them. This CDR3 is 13 amino acids long. CDR3 sequence reads: CASSEWNNYGYTF. The DNA for the CDR3 is TGTGCCAGCAGTGAGTGGAATAACTATGGCTACACCTTC.

The V and J genes are TRBV29-1 and TRBJ2-1, with D perhaps matching TRBD2 (6 bases). V shed 4 bases and J shed 10 bases, with 11 bases lying between them. The germline V gene has CDR1 SQVTM and CDR2 ANQGSEA. The CDR3 covers 11 residues. This CDR3 reads CSVGGDPEQFF. The CDR3 nucleotides read TGCAGCGTTGGGGGGGACCCAGAGCAGTTCTTC.

The genes are TRBV15 and TRBJ2-7, with TRBD1 as a possible D gene (6 bases). CDR3 size: 15 residues. Germline assignment: CDR1 LNHNV and CDR2 YYDKDF (reference sequence). V shed 3 bases and J shed 7 bases, with 19 bases lying between them. CDR3 residues: CATSSRGWATREQYF. In DNA, the CDR3 is TGTGCCACCAGCAGCAGGGGATGGGCTACTCGGGAGCAGTACTTC.

The gene calls are TRBV12-5 and TRBJ1-6; no firm D call. Looked up from germline, CDR1 is LGHNT and CDR2 is FRNRAP. The germline V and J ends were trimmed by 6 bases and 8 bases, with 5 bases remaining between them. CDR3 length equals 11 residues. The chain's CDR3 is CASGGDSPLHF. The CDR3 DNA reads as TGTGCTAGTGGCGGTGATTCACCCCTCCACTTT.

This chain links TRBV28 with TRBJ1-1, with D perhaps TRBD1 (6 bases). This CDR3 comprises 15 residues. Trimming pared 5 bases from V and 0 bases from J, leaving 13 bases between. From germline, CDR1 is MDHEN and CDR2 SYDVKM. The DNA for the CDR3 is TGTGCCAGCAGTGCCCCTGGGACACTGAACACTGAAGCTTTCTTT. It codes for CASSAPGTLNTEAFF.

This clone was picked up one time. The J gene is TRBJ2-7, the V gene TRBV28, with 8 positions matching TRBD1. Germline assignment: CDR1 MDHEN and CDR2 SYDVKM. Trimming took 5 bases from V and 0 from J; bases not matched to a gene: 9. The CDR3 sequence is 16 residues long. The CDR3 DNA reads TGTGCCAGCAGTCAACCCAGGGACAGGTACTCCTACGAGCAGTACTTC. It specifies CASSQPRDRYSYEQYF.

This clone was found a few times. The chain uses TRBV25-1 and TRBJ1-1; 8 positions agree with TRBD1. Trimming removed 3 bases from V and 1 base from J; junction bases left unmatched: 4. The germline V gene encodes CDR1 MGHDK and CDR2 SYGVNS. The CDR3 has 15 amino acids. CDR3 in DNA: TGTGCCAGCAGTGATCGACAGGGGTGGAACACTGAAGCTTTCTTT. This gives the protein CASSDRQGWNTEAFF. Based on the CDR3 plus reference TRBV25-1 and TRBJ1-1, the full variable domain is EADIYQTPRYLVIGTGKKITLECSQTMGHDKMYWYQQDPGMELHLIHYSYGVNSTEKGDLSSESTVSRIRTEHFPLTLESARPSHTSQYLCASSDRQGWNTEAFFGQGTRLTVV.

The rearrangement links TRBV25-1 to TRBJ2-5; TRBD2 might be the D (6 bases). The V gene's germline CDR1 is MGHDK and CDR2 SYGVNS. Deletions cut 1 base from V and 3 bases from J, with 15 bases between. This CDR3 is built from 16 residues. CDR3 sequence: CASSEFRGVIEETQYF. CDR3 DNA sequence: TGTGCCAGCAGTGAATTTCGCGGGGTTATCGAAGAGACCCAGTACTTC.

The chain uses TRBV29-1 and TRBJ2-3; the D is unclear. The V gene's germline CDR1 is SQVTM and CDR2 ANQGSEA. The V end lost 7 bases, the J end lost 7 bases, and 18 bases lay between the germline ends. The CDR3 sequence is 13 residues long. CDR3 region: CSAQPYSANTQYF. CDR3 DNA sequence: TGCAGCGCTCAGCCTTACAGCGCAAATACGCAGTATTTT.